This TCR beta chain was recovered during a study of OX40 agonist ivuxolimab in advanced cancers. Study-wide background: Patients got intravenous ivuxolimab at 0.01 to 10 mg/kg every 2 weeks. Each dose-escalation patient presented with hepatocellular carcinoma, melanoma, renal cell or head and neck cancer. One hepatocellular carcinoma and a couple of cutaneous melanoma patients partially responded.

For this clone: The antigen remains undetermined.

This CDR3 spans 15 amino acids. V gave up 0 bases and J gave up 5 bases; unmatched junction bases: 7. Looked up from germline, CDR1 is SGDLS and CDR2 is YYNGEE. Overall study results and limits: Dose levels from 0.1 to 3.0 mg/kg saw CD4+ and CD8+ blood T cells expand clonally by week 6.

TCRdb's table, derived via immunoSEQ multiplex PCR, lists solely in-frame clones and lacks some. The sample records 65,000 to 90,000 clones, 82% being singletons. This chain links TRBV9 with TRBJ1-2, with 7 bases identical to TRBD1. The receptor comes from an adult with an advanced solid tumor such as melanoma, head and neck, liver or kidney cancer. The specimen was CD4+ or CD8+ T cells sorted from blood, collected in a trial of the OX40 agonist ivuxolimab. The CDR3 nucleotides read TGTGCCAGCAGCGTAGCTCCGGGACAGCAATATGGCTACACCTTC. It translates to CASSVAPGQQYGYTF.